Listed here are 3 T cell receptor beta chains from one sample, sequenced in a study of blood T cell repertoires in COVID-19. Produced via immunoSEQ multiplex PCR; TCRdb's table is partial and in-frame only. The sample includes about 270,000 clones, 85% of them seen just once. The sequenced material came from peripheral blood. These TCRs come from a woman between 45 and 60 years old with active or convalescent COVID-19.

The chain carries TRBV7-2 and TRBJ1-1; D remains unclear. This CDR3 has 13 amino acids. The germline V gene has CDR1 SGHTA and CDR2 FQGNSA. V was pared by 7 bases and J by 2 bases, with 11 bases between. CDR3 bases: TGTGCCAGCACCCCGGGAGGAAACACTGAAGCTTTCTTT. Translated, it gives CASTPGGNTEAFF.

This rearrangement joins TRBV4-2 to TRBJ1-6; 7 bases align to TRBD1. This CDR3 comprises 14 residues. CDR1 is LGHNA and CDR2 is YNFKEQ in the germline V gene. J was trimmed by 9 bases and V by 0 bases; bases with no gene match: 2. Here the CDR3 DNA reads TGTGCCAGCAGCCAAGAGACAGGGAGTTCACCCCTCCACTTT. The encoded protein is CASSQETGSSPLHF.

The chain carries TRBV1 and TRBJ2-7; the DNA was not compared with TRBD2, the D call given in the table. TRBV1 is a pseudogene. The CDR3 length is 11 residues. The CDR3 sequence: CTDTGGYEQYF. Written as DNA, the CDR3 is TGCACGGACACGGGGGGCTACGAGCAGTACTTC.